A single sample is the source of the 20 T cell receptor beta chains below, sequenced in a study of glioma-infiltrating T cells after dendritic cell vaccination. Libraries were prepared by immunoSEQ multiplex PCR; TCRdb keeps only in-frame clonotypes and omits some of them. This sample has around 87,000 clones, with roughly four fifths found just once. Time point described: after dendritic cell vaccination, including at tumor progression/relapse. The sample here was blood, taken after dendritic cell vaccination. The origin of the receptors is a human donor with glioblastoma.

Comments on this clone: Other DNA sequences in the sample encode the same CDR3. This chain uses TRBV30 with TRBJ1-5, with 8 nucleotides matching TRBD1. In germline, CDR1 is GTSNPN, CDR2 SVGIG (reference sequence). CDR3 length equals 13 residues. The V and J ends lost 3 bases and 5 bases, in that order; junction bases with no gene match: 3. The CDR3 nucleotides read TGTGCCTGGAGCACAGGGGGGGATCAGCCCCAGCATTTT. Its protein product is CAWSTGGDQPQHF.

The chain links TRBV27 to TRBJ2-3; 7 bases are a match to TRBD1. Germline loops: CDR1 MNHEY, CDR2 SMNVEV (reference sequence). V shed 5 bases and J 2 bases; nucleotides not matched to a gene: 4. The CDR3 covers 14 residues. The CDR3: CASSRDRDTDTQYF. The CDR3 DNA reads TGTGCCAGCAGTCGGGACAGAGACACAGATACGCAGTATTTT.

Only one count was recorded for this clone. The J gene is TRBJ2-2, the V gene TRBV7-6; the match to TRBD1 covers 7 bases. Germline V gene sequence: CDR1 SGHVS, CDR2 FNYEAQ. The CDR3 consists of 15 residues. Trimming removed 4 bases from V and 4 bases from J; junction bases left unmatched: 6. The CDR3 nucleotides are TGTGCCAGCAGCTCTTTACAGGGGTCCACCGGGGAGCTGTTTTTT. Translated: CASSSLQGSTGELFF.

The rearrangement joins TRBV19 to TRBJ1-2, with D unclear. The CDR3 extends over 15 amino acids. Trimming left V 7 bases short and J 4 bases short, with 19 bases between. CDR1 and CDR2 from the germline V gene are LNHDA and SQIVND (reference sequence). Here the CDR3 reads CASMVEFRGSYGYTF. CDR3 bases: TGTGCCAGTATGGTGGAATTTCGTGGGAGCTATGGCTACACCTTC.

The chain joins TRBV29-1 to TRBJ2-7; 9 bases agree with TRBD1. The germline CDR1 and CDR2 sequences are SQVTM and ANQGSEA. V lost 4 bases to trimming and J lost 1 base; unmatched junction nucleotides: 5. The CDR3 runs to 14 residues. CDR3 region: CSVVRDRASYEQYF. The CDR3 DNA reads as TGCAGCGTTGTACGGGACAGGGCATCCTACGAGCAGTACTTC.

This clone has just one count. The chain uses TRBV11-3 and TRBJ1-6; D remains unclear. Between the trimmed V and J ends, which lost 1 base and 4 bases, there was a span of 20 bases. This CDR3 has 19 residues. The germline V gene encodes CDR1 SGHNT and CDR2 YENEEA. The DNA for the CDR3 is TGTGCCAGCAGCTTAGTTTACCAGCGGGAATCGGCATATAATTCACCCCTCCACTTT. Translated, it gives CASSLVYQRESAYNSPLHF.

Relative to its sample, this clone is large. The rearrangement joins TRBV2 to TRBJ1-6; tentatively, D is TRBD1 (6 bases). The CDR3 has 15 amino acids. The V end was cut by 3 bases, the J end by 9 bases, with 15 bases between. Germline-derived CDR1 and CDR2 are SNHLY and FYNNEI. CDR3 residues: CASSEAAQGTSPLHF. The CDR3 DNA reads as TGTGCCAGCAGTGAGGCTGCACAGGGTACTTCACCCCTCCACTTT.

The V and J genes are TRBV5-1 and TRBJ1-2; TRBD1 agrees at 7 bases. CDR3 size: 13 residues. Unmatched junction bases numbered 1, after V lost 2 bases and J lost 3 bases. Germline V gene sequence: CDR1 SGHRS, CDR2 YFSETQ. The CDR3 protein is CASSLTGDYGYTF. The CDR3 nucleotides read TGCGCCAGCAGCTTAACAGGGGACTATGGCTACACCTTC.

This chain joins TRBV6-5 and TRBJ1-1, with 7 bases identical to TRBD1. The CDR3 contains 13 residues. Trimming took 6 bases from V and 6 from J; bases not matched to a gene: 7. CDR1 MNHEY and CDR2 SVGAGI come from the germline V gene. The CDR3 spells CASRNRGVSEAFF. The CDR3 DNA reads TGTGCCAGCAGAAACAGGGGCGTCTCTGAAGCTTTCTTT.

This clone was found once. J is TRBJ2-3 and V is TRBV2; TRBD1 aligns across 7 bases. The CDR3 is 15 amino acids. The V gene end was trimmed by 1 base and the J gene end by 2 bases; junction bases not matched to a gene: 3. Germline V gene data show CDR1 as SNHLY and CDR2 as FYNNEI. The CDR3 region has the DNA TGTGCCAGCAGTGAAGGGGGACAGAACACAGATACGCAGTATTTT. Translation gives CASSEGGQNTDTQYF.

The J gene is TRBJ1-5, the V gene TRBV18; D is unclear. CDR3 length equals 14 residues. Trimming took off 3 bases at V and 8 bases at J, with 14 bases between the two ends. Germline V gene lookup returns CDR1 KGHSH and CDR2 LQKENI. Here the CDR3 DNA reads TGTGCCAGCTCACCTGGTTCAGGCCATGAGCCCCAGCATTTT. Translated: CASSPGSGHEPQHF.

The chain links TRBV7-9 to TRBJ1-5, with 9 bases lining up with TRBD1. J gave up 5 bases and V 2 bases, and 1 base lay outside the gene matches. The CDR3 is 14 amino acids. Germline V gene data show CDR1 as SEHNR and CDR2 as FQNEAQ (reference sequence). The DNA for the CDR3 is TGTGCCAGCAGCTTAACAGGGGGCGATCAGCCCCAGCATTTT. Translation: CASSLTGGDQPQHF.

The rearrangement joins TRBV5-4 to TRBJ2-7; 7 nucleotides match TRBD1. With V trimmed by 4 bases and J by 7 bases, 14 bases remained unmatched. CDR1 is SGHNT and CDR2 is YYREEE in the germline V gene (reference sequence). The CDR3 is 15 residues long. CDR3 DNA sequence: TGTGCCAGCAGCCTACCGGGACAGTCGGCGTGGGAGCAGTACTTC. Translated: CASSLPGQSAWEQYF. Drawing the rest from reference TRBV5-4 and TRBJ2-7, the complete variable domain is ETGVTQSPTHLIKTRGQQVTLRCSSQSGHNTVSWYQQALGQGPQFIFQYYREEENGRGNFPPRFSGLQFPNYSSELNVNALELDDSALYLCASSLPGQSAWEQYFGPGTRLTVT.

V is TRBV6-5 and J is TRBJ1-2; a weak D match, TRBD1 (6 bases). The germline V gene encodes CDR1 MNHEY and CDR2 SVGAGI. CDR3 length: 13 amino acids. The V gene lost 5 bases and the J gene lost 4 bases, with 11 bases spanning the gap. CDR3 coding DNA: TGTGCCAGCAGTCCGGGACACTCCTATGGCTACACCTTC. Its protein is CASSPGHSYGYTF.

The chain carries TRBV19 and TRBJ1-2; TRBD1 might be the D (5 bases). The CDR3 is 16 amino acids. Per germline, CDR1 LNHDA and CDR2 SQIVND (reference sequence). V was pared by 3 bases and J by 3 bases, with 17 bases between. CDR3 amino acids: CASSMGSSPGDYGYTF. The CDR3 bases are TGTGCCAGTAGTATGGGCAGCTCCCCGGGGGACTATGGCTACACCTTC. Drawing the rest from reference TRBV19 and TRBJ1-2, the complete variable domain is DGGITQSPKYLFRKEGQNVTLSCEQNLNHDAMYWYRQDPGQGLRLIYYSQIVNDFQKGDIAEGYSVSREKKESFPLTVTSAQKNPTAFYLCASSMGSSPGDYGYTFGSGTRLTVV.

This clone was picked up one time. The chain combines TRBV14 with TRBJ1-4, with 8 nucleotides matching TRBD1. This CDR3 is built from 16 residues. Trimming at V came to 2 bases and at J to 4 bases, leaving 6 bases not matched to a gene. Germline CDR1 and CDR2: SGHDN and FVKESK. CDR3 sequence: CASSQNLDRVNEKLFF. The CDR3 bases are TGTGCCAGCAGCCAAAACCTGGACAGGGTTAATGAAAAACTGTTTTTT.

V and J are TRBV5-4 and TRBJ2-5; a possible D gene is TRBD2 (6 bases). V gave up 4 bases and J gave up 5 bases, with 12 bases separating them. Germline CDR1 reads SGHNT; CDR2 reads YYREEE (reference sequence). CDR3 length equals 13 residues. This CDR3 reads CASSPTSRETQYF. CDR3 bases: TGTGCCAGCAGCCCGACTAGTCGGGAGACCCAGTACTTC.

The rearrangement joins TRBV5-4 to TRBJ2-3; 7 bases align to TRBD2. The trim removed 3 bases at V and 4 bases at J, leaving 8 bases unmatched. The CDR3 runs to 15 residues. Germline V lookup: CDR1 SGHNT, CDR2 YYREEE (reference sequence). Here the CDR3 reads CASSSPGEGSDTQYF. CDR3 coding DNA: TGTGCCAGCAGCTCTCCGGGGGAGGGCTCAGATACGCAGTATTTT.

The V and J genes are TRBV4-1 and TRBJ2-6; D is unclear. Trimming left V 0 bases short and J 2 bases short, with 11 bases between. The germline CDR1 and CDR2 sequences are MGHRA and YSYEKL. The CDR3 has 17 residues. The CDR3: CASSQEGATAGANVLTF. CDR3 in DNA: TGCGCCAGCAGCCAAGAGGGCGCCACGGCTGGGGCCAACGTCCTGACTTTC.

V and J are TRBV9 and TRBJ2-1; weak D call: TRBD2 (6 bases). Trimming removed 0 bases at V and 11 bases at J, with 18 bases between. Germline V gene sequence: CDR1 SGDLS, CDR2 YYNGEE. The CDR3 totals 15 residues. The CDR3: CASSVDVLGGTKQFF. For the CDR3, the DNA is TGTGCCAGCAGCGTAGATGTGTTGGGCGGGACCAAGCAGTTCTTC. The full variable domain, rest sourced from reference TRBV9 and TRBJ2-1, is DSGVTQTPKHLITATGQRVTLRCSPRSGDLSVYWYQQSLDQGLQFLIQYYNGEERAKGNILERFSAQQFPDLHSELNLSSLELGDSALYFCASSVDVLGGTKQFFGPGTRLTVL.